The sample holds one count of the clone carrying this TCR beta chain. The antigen is not known. This entry belongs to a study of OX40 agonist ivuxolimab in advanced cancers. Whole-study context: The dose-escalation group included hepatocellular carcinoma, melanoma, renal cell carcinoma and head and neck cancer. In three patients, partial responses were observed, one with hepatocellular carcinoma and two with cutaneous melanoma.

Study results and caveats: Normalized T-cell clonal expansion was also low in a subset of nonresponders. Blood T cells, both CD4+ and CD8+, expanded clonally by week 6 at 0.1 to 3.0 mg/kg.

The trim removed 5 bases at V and 11 bases at J, leaving 13 bases unmatched. Germline CDR1 is SGHTA and CDR2 is FQGNSA. The CDR3 sequence is 16 residues long. This table comes from immunoSEQ multiplex PCR, and its TCRdb copy is limited to in-frame clones, with some not included. This repertoire shows fewer than 90,000 clones, roughly 91% found once; its top ten account for less than 0.25%. The TCR comes from an adult with an advanced solid tumor such as melanoma, head and neck, liver or kidney cancer. The sequencing used CD4+ or CD8+ T cells sorted from blood, collected in a trial of the OX40 agonist ivuxolimab. This sequence joins TRBV7-2 and TRBJ2-4; the match to TRBD2 covers 12 bases. The CDR3 region is CASSQEAGLAGRVQYF. The CDR3 bases are TGTGCCAGCAGCCAGGAAGCGGGACTAGCGGGTAGGGTTCAGTACTTC.